These 18 T cell receptor beta chains share one sample of origin, sequenced in a study of T-cell memory formation after mild COVID-19. From the 5' RACE reads, TCRdb called clonotypes with MiXCR, one entry per CDR3 protein. The sample has 120,000 to 150,000 distinct CDR3 sequences; 11% to 15% are singletons. Source material: PBMCs or a T cell subset sorted from them (not recorded which). All receptors derive from an adult woman who had mild COVID-19 (a few samples of this study predate the infection). Cell type and time point are not known.

The V call is TRBV6-5, the J call TRBJ2-3, with a weak D call TRBD2 (5 bases). CDR1 is MNHEY and CDR2 is SVGAGI in the germline V gene. The CDR3 consists of 14 residues. V was trimmed by 6 bases and J by 0 bases, leaving 10 bases between them. The CDR3 DNA sequence: TGTGCCAGCAGCGCCCCGGGGAGCACAGATACGCAGTATTTT. This translates into CASSAPGSTDTQYF.

The chain has TRBV6-2 or TRBV6-3 and TRBJ2-2; D is undetermined. CDR1 is MNHEY, CDR2 SVGEGT, per germline. CDR3 length: 13 residues. V shed 0 bases and J shed 5 bases, with 4 bases lying between them. The CDR3 reads CASSYSETGELFF. CDR3 nucleotide sequence: TGTGCCAGCAGTTACTCGGAGACCGGGGAGCTGTTTTTT.

The CDR3, as DNA: TGTGCCAGCAGCTTTAGCGGTTCCGAAGCTTTCTTT. Translated: CASSFSGSEAFF. The chain combines TRBV5-4 with TRBJ1-1, with D unresolved. The CDR3 contains 12 residues. Per germline, CDR1 SGHNT and CDR2 YYREEE (reference sequence). Between the trimmed V and J ends, which lost 2 bases and 8 bases, there was a span of 10 bases.

The sample holds many counts of this clonotype. The chain joins TRBV7-9 to TRBJ2-1; TRBD2 might be the D (6 bases). The germline V gene has CDR1 SEHNR and CDR2 FQNEAQ (reference sequence). The CDR3 length is 16 residues. V was trimmed by 4 bases and J by 0 bases, leaving 13 bases between them. The chain's CDR3 is CASSSRDGSSYNEQFF. The CDR3 region has the DNA TGTGCCAGCAGCTCTCGGGACGGGAGCTCCTACAATGAGCAGTTCTTC.

The chain carries TRBV7-9 and TRBJ1-3; no firm D call. The germline V gene encodes CDR1 SEHNR and CDR2 FQNEAQ (reference sequence). The length of the CDR3 is 17 residues. V lost 2 bases, J lost 3 bases, and 17 bases lay in between. The CDR3 DNA sequence: TGTGCCAGCAGCTTAAGTCCGTCTAACTCGGGTGGAAACACCATATATTTT. It translates to CASSLSPSNSGGNTIYF.

The chain recombines TRBV7-2 with TRBJ2-3; maybe TRBD2 (5 bases). CDR3 length equals 15 residues. Germline V gene sequence: CDR1 SGHTA, CDR2 FQGNSA. V gave up 6 bases and J gave up 5 bases, with 18 bases separating them. CDR3: CASRAIGDVKDTQYF. CDR3 DNA: TGTGCCAGCAGGGCGATCGGGGATGTTAAAGATACGCAGTATTTT.

The CDR3 spells CSARDRASGSYNEQFF. As DNA, the CDR3 is TGCAGTGCTAGAGATCGGGCTAGCGGGAGCTACAATGAGCAGTTCTTC. The chain couples TRBV20-1 to TRBJ2-1; 10 bases agree with TRBD2. The V gene's germline CDR1 is DFQATT and CDR2 SNEGSKA (reference sequence). The CDR3 has 16 amino acids. V was clipped by 0 bases and J by 3 bases; unmatched bases: 5.

There are a few counts of this clonotype. The V gene is TRBV29-1, the J gene TRBJ1-2; 7 bases agree with TRBD1. This CDR3 is built from 14 residues. Germline assignment: CDR1 SQVTM and CDR2 ANQGSEA. J gave up 0 bases and V 3 bases, and 4 bases lay outside the gene matches. CDR3 amino acids: CSVDSTGTNYGYTF. As DNA, the CDR3 is TGCAGCGTTGACTCGACAGGGACTAACTATGGCTACACCTTC.

This clonotype was detected many times. The J gene is TRBJ2-2, the V gene TRBV6-1; D possibly corresponds to TRBD2 (5 bases). V was clipped by 1 base and J by 8 bases, with 14 bases between them. The CDR3 is made up of 15 amino acids. Germline V gene lookup returns CDR1 MNHNS and CDR2 SASEGT. CDR3 sequence (DNA): TGTGCCAGCAGTGAAGGGCGGACTGTACCGGGGGAGCTGTTTTTT. Its protein is CASSEGRTVPGELFF.

This clonotype was recorded a few times. The CDR3 nucleotides read TGCAGCGTTGAAGGGCTTGCGGGAGTGATCCACAATGAGCAGTTCTTC. It yields the protein CSVEGLAGVIHNEQFF. The chain is built from TRBV29-1 and TRBJ2-1, with TRBD2 matching over 7 bases. CDR3 length equals 16 residues. The junction had 11 bases not matched to a gene; V was cut back by 1 base and J by 5 bases. Germline CDR1 is SQVTM and CDR2 is ANQGSEA.

This clonotype was observed a few times. The chain is built from TRBV7-9 and TRBJ2-1; possibly TRBD2 for D (6 bases). In germline, CDR1 is SEHNR, CDR2 FQNEAQ (reference sequence). CDR3 size: 16 residues. Trimming cost V 6 bases and J 6 bases, with 21 bases left between them. The chain's CDR3 is CASRGLGKPGPNEQFF. The CDR3 DNA follows: TGTGCCAGCAGGGGACTCGGGAAACCCGGGCCCAATGAGCAGTTCTTC.

This clonotype was seen a few times. The V call is TRBV13, the J call TRBJ1-1; TRBD1 might be the D (6 bases). CDR1 is PRHDT and CDR2 is FYEKMQ in the germline V gene (reference sequence). V gave up 3 bases and J gave up 4 bases, with 12 bases separating them. The CDR3 extends over 14 amino acids. DNA for the CDR3: TGTGCCAGCAGCTTGGAGGGGGACCCCACTGAAGCTTTCTTT. The encoded protein is CASSLEGDPTEAFF.

This clonotype was picked up a small number of times. The genes are TRBV3-1 and TRBJ2-5, with D tentatively TRBD2 (6 bases). Trimming took 6 bases from V and 2 from J, leaving 10 bases between them. Germline assignment: CDR1 LGHDT and CDR2 YNNKEL (reference sequence). The CDR3 has 13 amino acids. CDR3 nucleotides: TGTGCCAGCAGGATAGCGGAACAAGAGACCCAGTACTTC. Protein product: CASRIAEQETQYF.

The chain employs TRBV7-3 and TRBJ2-5; 9 positions match TRBD2. The CDR3 length is 15 residues. The J segment lost 1 base and the V segment lost 5 bases, leaving 5 bases of the junction unmatched. Looked up from germline, CDR1 is SGHTA and CDR2 is FQGTGA. DNA for the CDR3: TGTGCCAGCAGCCTCCTAGCGGGGTTCCAAGAGACCCAGTACTTC. Its translation: CASSLLAGFQETQYF.

This clonotype appeared a few times. The V call is TRBV7-6, the J call TRBJ1-2; a weak D match, TRBD1 (6 bases). The CDR3 extends over 19 amino acids. The germline gives CDR1 SGHVS, CDR2 FNYEAQ. Between the trimmed V and J ends, which lost 5 bases and 1 base, there was a span of 26 bases. The CDR3 reads CASSISKRGAGLGNYGYTF. Here the CDR3 DNA reads TGTGCCAGCAGCATATCCAAGAGGGGGGCAGGGCTCGGTAACTATGGCTACACCTTC.

This chain joins TRBV4-1 and TRBJ1-6; perhaps TRBD1 as D (5 bases). The length of the CDR3 is 14 residues. V shed 1 base and J shed 10 bases, with 11 bases lying between them. Germline V gene lookup returns CDR1 MGHRA and CDR2 YSYEKL. Here the CDR3 DNA reads TGCGCCAGCAGCCAAGTGACGGGGGGGTCACCCCTCCACTTT. This sequence encodes CASSQVTGGSPLHF.

The chain carries TRBV29-1 and TRBJ2-7, with 7 positions matching TRBD1. Germline assignment: CDR1 SQVTM and CDR2 ANQGSEA. Trimming at V came to 0 bases and at J to 1 base, leaving 6 bases not matched to a gene. The CDR3 sequence is 15 residues long. The CDR3 is CSVEETGTESYEQYF. The DNA for the CDR3 is TGCAGCGTTGAAGAAACCGGGACAGAGTCCTACGAGCAGTACTTC.

The chain carries TRBV11-2 and TRBJ2-3; 7 nucleotides line up with TRBD2. Germline CDR1 SGHAT, CDR2 FQNNGV. The CDR3 contains 15 residues. Trimming at V came to 2 bases and at J to 8 bases, leaving 10 bases not matched to a gene. CDR3 sequence reads: CASSLLAEGQGTQYF. CDR3 sequence (DNA): TGTGCCAGCAGCTTACTAGCGGAGGGGCAGGGTACGCAGTATTTT.